Sequencing of this TCR beta chain was carried out in a study of shared clonotypes between healthy human individuals. This clone occurred once. This CDR3 is built from 16 residues. Germline V lookup: CDR1 SGHAT, CDR2 FQNNGV. V was shortened by 1 base and J by 0 bases, with 11 bases between the two germline ends. The data were produced by immunoSEQ multiplex PCR, yet TCRdb's version contains in-frame clones alone and is incomplete. Of about 2 million clones in the sample, about 95% were seen once. Terminally differentiated effector memory CD45RA+ cells were left out of the naive CD8 fraction, which was CD45RO-negative and positively selected for CCR7.

V and J are TRBV11-2 and TRBJ2-3; D not resolved. Sequenced input: naive CD8+ T cells sorted from blood. The sequence was collected from a man between 18 and 29 years old in good health. The CDR3 DNA follows: TGTGCCAGCAGCTTAGTTTCGGTAACAAGCACAGATACGCAGTATTTT. Its translation is CASSLVSVTSTDTQYF.